Shown below are 15 T cell receptor beta chains from a single sample sequenced in a study of EBV T-cell therapy then PD-1 blockade in nasopharyngeal carcinoma. Treatment defined: AdE1-LMPpoly-expanded autologous EBV-specific T-cell therapy followed by anti-PD-1 nivolumab. These receptors' targets are unknown. Here immunoSEQ multiplex PCR was the method, and the copy in TCRdb shows in-frame clones only, minus some. The repertoire includes 20,000 or so clones, 84% of them detected once, and less than 35% sits in the top ten. The material was CD8+ T cells from blood, obtained at approximately day 30 from a patient whose treatment included autologous EBV-specific T cells and nivolumab. The source is a man between 40 and 49 years old with nasopharyngeal carcinoma.

The table lists this clone with a count of one. The V and J genes are TRBV5-8 and TRBJ1-4; no reliable D call. Germline CDR1 is SGHTS and CDR2 is YDEGEE. CDR3 length: 15 amino acids. The V and J ends lost 1 base and 4 bases respectively, with 11 bases between them. The CDR3 coding sequence is TGTGCCAGCAGCTTGATGGGAGGTTTTAATGAAAAACTGTTTTTT. It yields the protein CASSLMGGFNEKLFF.

A note on this clone: A junction boundary mismatches the germline segment, possibly from a read error. The V gene is TRBV7-3, the J gene TRBJ2-1; no firm D call. The germline V gene encodes CDR1 SGHTA and CDR2 FQGTGA. The CDR3 totals 15 residues. The CDR3 reads CAGSLTVNSYNEQFF. CDR3 nucleotides: TGTGCCGGCAGCTTAACAGTAAACTCCTACAATGAGCAGTTCTTC.

This clone occurred many times. In DNA, the CDR3 is TGTGCCAGCAGTCCTGGGGACAGGGAAGCCGGGGAGCTGTTTTTT. Translated: CASSPGDREAGELFF. The chain couples TRBV6-5 to TRBJ2-2; 9 bases map to TRBD1. The germline V gene encodes CDR1 MNHEY and CDR2 SVGAGI. V was clipped by 5 bases and J by 6 bases; unmatched bases: 7. This CDR3 spans 15 amino acids.

V is TRBV7-9 and J is TRBJ2-3, with TRBD2 matching 10 bases. J lost 7 bases, V lost 3 bases, and 7 bases had no gene match. Germline CDR1 is SEHNR and CDR2 is FQNEAQ (reference sequence). The CDR3 contains 15 residues. The CDR3 protein is CASSFERGGRYTQYF. DNA for the CDR3: TGTGCCAGCAGCTTCGAGCGGGGGGGCCGGTATACGCAGTATTTT.

The chain uses TRBV29-1 and TRBJ2-7, with D unresolved. The CDR3 spans 13 residues. CDR1 SQVTM and CDR2 ANQGSEA come from the germline V gene. Trimming shortened V by 4 bases and J by 0 bases, and 10 bases separated the two germline ends. Here the CDR3 reads CSVVYGTSYEQYF. CDR3 in DNA: TGCAGCGTTGTTTACGGTACCTCCTACGAGCAGTACTTC.

This clone showed up just a few times. This chain connects TRBV3-1 (or the pseudogene TRBV3-2) to TRBJ1-1; 9 bases align to TRBD1. This CDR3 spans 20 amino acids. The J segment lost 0 bases and the V segment lost 0 bases, leaving 14 bases of the junction unmatched. From germline, CDR1 is LGHDT and CDR2 YNNKEL (reference sequence). The CDR3, as DNA: TGTGCCAGCAGCCAAGAAATTTTGGGGACAGGGAGGGCGATGAACACTGAAGCTTTCTTT. Residues: CASSQEILGTGRAMNTEAFF.

The genes are TRBV27 and TRBJ1-1; no reliable D call. V lost 7 bases and J 1 base, leaving 7 bases between the germline ends. This CDR3 has 12 amino acids. The germline V gene encodes CDR1 MNHEY and CDR2 SMNVEV (reference sequence). CDR3 sequence (DNA): TGTGCCAGCAAAGTAGGGAACACTGAAGCTTTCTTT. This encodes CASKVGNTEAFF.

The chain has TRBV27 and TRBJ2-3; weak D call: TRBD2 (6 bases). The V gene lost 8 bases and the J gene lost 1 base, with 16 bases spanning the gap. Germline V gene lookup returns CDR1 MNHEY and CDR2 SMNVEV (reference sequence). This CDR3 spans 15 amino acids. The CDR3 nucleotides are TGTGCCAGCGGTCCAAGGCGGGACGGCACAGATACGCAGTATTTT. It specifies CASGPRRDGTDTQYF.

The V call is TRBV28, the J call TRBJ2-3, with TRBD1 matching 10 bases. Trimming removed 2 bases from V and 2 bases from J; junction bases left unmatched: 1. The CDR3 spans 15 residues. The germline V gene has CDR1 MDHEN and CDR2 SYDVKM. This CDR3 reads CASSLGQGDTDTQYF. Here the CDR3 DNA reads TGTGCCAGCAGTTTAGGACAGGGGGACACAGATACGCAGTATTTT.

The V gene is TRBV29-1, the J gene TRBJ1-1, with D perhaps matching TRBD1 (6 bases). Trimming removed 7 bases from V and 4 bases from J, with 13 bases in between. The CDR3 consists of 12 residues. In germline, CDR1 is SQVTM, CDR2 ANQGSEA. The DNA for the CDR3 is TGCAGCGCTCACAGGGAAGGCACTGAAGCTTTCTTT. As protein: CSAHREGTEAFF.

V usage is TRBV9 and J usage is TRBJ2-1; tentative D call: TRBD2 (6 bases). The CDR3 is 15 residues long. Germline V gene lookup returns CDR1 SGDLS and CDR2 YYNGEE. The V end was cut by 2 bases, the J end by 0 bases, with 9 bases between. CDR3 sequence: CASSVKAGSYNEQFF. In nucleotides, the CDR3 is TGTGCCAGCAGCGTCAAAGCGGGCTCCTACAATGAGCAGTTCTTC.

In its sample, this clone was seen once. This rearrangement joins TRBV25-1 to TRBJ2-3; D is perhaps TRBD1 (6 bases). The germline V gene encodes CDR1 MGHDK and CDR2 SYGVNS. Trimming took off 6 bases at V and 5 bases at J, with 15 bases between the two ends. The CDR3 covers 14 residues. In nucleotides, the CDR3 is TGTGCCAGCAGCCCGTGGGGGCGCGGAGATACGCAGTATTTT. Protein product: CASSPWGRGDTQYF.

The chain couples TRBV5-8 to TRBJ2-7; D gene uncertain. The CDR3 spans 15 residues. Germline assignment: CDR1 SGHTS and CDR2 YDEGEE. Deletions cut 3 bases from V and 1 base from J, with 14 bases between. The CDR3 DNA is TGTGCCAGCAGCTCCCGTCGAGGAAAGTCCTACGAGCAGTACTTC. It specifies CASSSRRGKSYEQYF.

This chain connects TRBV4-3 to TRBJ1-5; D is unresolved. The germline CDR1 and CDR2 sequences are LGHNA and YSLEER. This CDR3 has 12 residues. Trimming took off 3 bases at V and 4 bases at J, with 4 bases between the two ends. This chain's CDR3 is CASSQDNQPQHF. The CDR3 nucleotides read TGCGCCAGCAGCCAGGATAATCAGCCCCAGCATTTT.

The J gene is TRBJ2-7, the V gene TRBV7-3, with 10 positions matching TRBD2. The CDR3 has 15 residues. Germline values: CDR1 SGHTA, CDR2 FQGTGA. V dropped 5 bases and J dropped 5; count of bases not matched to a gene: 9. The CDR3 sequence is CASSPRELAGHEQYF. The CDR3, as DNA: TGTGCCAGCAGCCCACGGGAACTAGCGGGGCACGAGCAGTACTTC.